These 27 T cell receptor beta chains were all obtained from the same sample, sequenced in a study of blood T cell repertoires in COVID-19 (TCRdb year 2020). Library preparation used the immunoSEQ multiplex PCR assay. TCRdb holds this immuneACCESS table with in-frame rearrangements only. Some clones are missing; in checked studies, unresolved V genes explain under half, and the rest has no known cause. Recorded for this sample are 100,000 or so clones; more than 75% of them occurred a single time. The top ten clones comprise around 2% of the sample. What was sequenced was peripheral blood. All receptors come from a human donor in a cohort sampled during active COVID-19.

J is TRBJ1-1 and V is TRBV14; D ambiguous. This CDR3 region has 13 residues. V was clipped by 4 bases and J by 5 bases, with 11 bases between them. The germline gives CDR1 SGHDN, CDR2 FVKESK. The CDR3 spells CASSRAPSTEAFF. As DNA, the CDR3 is TGTGCCAGCAGCCGGGCCCCGAGTACTGAAGCTTTCTTT.

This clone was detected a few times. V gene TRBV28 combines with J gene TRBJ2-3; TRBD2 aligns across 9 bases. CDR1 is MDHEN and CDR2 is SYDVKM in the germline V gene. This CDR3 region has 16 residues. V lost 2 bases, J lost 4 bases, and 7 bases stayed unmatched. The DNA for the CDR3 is TGTGCCAGCAGTTTAGGGGGAGCGGGAGGTTCAGATACGCAGTATTTT. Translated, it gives CASSLGGAGGSDTQYF.

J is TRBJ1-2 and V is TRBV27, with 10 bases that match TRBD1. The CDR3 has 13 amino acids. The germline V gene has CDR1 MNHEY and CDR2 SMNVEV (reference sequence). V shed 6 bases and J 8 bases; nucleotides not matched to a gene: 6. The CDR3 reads CASRPGQGSGYTF. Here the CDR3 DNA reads TGTGCCAGCAGACCGGGACAGGGGAGCGGCTACACCTTC.

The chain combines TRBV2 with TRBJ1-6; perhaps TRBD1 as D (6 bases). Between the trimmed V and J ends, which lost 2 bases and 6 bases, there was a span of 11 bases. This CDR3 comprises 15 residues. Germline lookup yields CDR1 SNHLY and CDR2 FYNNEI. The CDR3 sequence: CASSEITGSNSPLHF. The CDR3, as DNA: TGTGCCAGCAGTGAAATAACAGGGTCTAATTCACCCCTCCACTTT.

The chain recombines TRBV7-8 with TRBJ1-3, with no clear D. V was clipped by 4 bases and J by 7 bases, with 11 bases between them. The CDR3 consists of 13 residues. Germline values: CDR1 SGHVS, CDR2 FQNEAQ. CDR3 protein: CASSSYEANTIYF. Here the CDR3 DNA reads TGTGCCAGCAGCTCCTATGAGGCTAACACCATATATTTT.

The CDR3 nucleotides are TGCGCCAGCAGCGGGTCAGGGGAGGGCTATGGCTACACCTTC. The encoded protein is CASSGSGEGYGYTF. The gene calls are TRBV5-1 and TRBJ1-2, with D perhaps matching TRBD1 (6 bases). The germline V and J ends were trimmed by 4 bases and 4 bases, with 14 bases remaining between them. CDR1 is SGHRS and CDR2 is YFSETQ in the germline V gene. This CDR3 has 14 residues.

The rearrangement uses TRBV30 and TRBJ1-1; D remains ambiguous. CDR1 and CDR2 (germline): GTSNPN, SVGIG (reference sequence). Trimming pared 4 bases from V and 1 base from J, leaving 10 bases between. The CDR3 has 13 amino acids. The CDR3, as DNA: TGTGCCTGGACTGTACAGCCGAACACTGAAGCTTTCTTT. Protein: CAWTVQPNTEAFF.

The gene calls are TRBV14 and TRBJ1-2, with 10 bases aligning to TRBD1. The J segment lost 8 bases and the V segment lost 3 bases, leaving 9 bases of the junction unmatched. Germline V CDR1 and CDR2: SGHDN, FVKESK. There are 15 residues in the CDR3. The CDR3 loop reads CASSHNTGTGVGYTF. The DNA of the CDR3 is TGTGCCAGCAGCCACAATACCGGGACAGGGGTCGGCTACACCTTC. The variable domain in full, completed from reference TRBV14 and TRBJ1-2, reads EAGVTQFPSHSVIEKGQTVTLRCDPISGHDNLYWYRRVMGKEIKFLLHFVKESKQDESGMPNNRFLAERTGGTYSTLKVQPAELEDSGVYFCASSHNTGTGVGYTFGSGTRLTVV.

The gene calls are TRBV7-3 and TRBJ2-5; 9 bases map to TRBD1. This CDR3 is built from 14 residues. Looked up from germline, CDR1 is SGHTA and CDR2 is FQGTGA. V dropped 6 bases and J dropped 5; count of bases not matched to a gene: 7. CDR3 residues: CASSPGQGEETQYF. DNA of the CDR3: TGTGCCAGCAGTCCGGGACAGGGTGAGGAGACCCAGTACTTC.

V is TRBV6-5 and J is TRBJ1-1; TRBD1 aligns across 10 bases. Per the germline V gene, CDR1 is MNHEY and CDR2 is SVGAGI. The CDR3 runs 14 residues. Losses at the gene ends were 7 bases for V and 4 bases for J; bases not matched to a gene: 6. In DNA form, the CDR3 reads TGTGCCAGCATCGGACAGGGGGGAGTCACTGAAGCTTTCTTT. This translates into CASIGQGGVTEAFF.

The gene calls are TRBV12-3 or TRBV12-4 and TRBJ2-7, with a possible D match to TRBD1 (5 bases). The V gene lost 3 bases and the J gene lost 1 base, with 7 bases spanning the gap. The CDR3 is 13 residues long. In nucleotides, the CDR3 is TGTGCCAGCAGTTTTGGACATTCCTACGAGCAGTACTTC. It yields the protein CASSFGHSYEQYF.

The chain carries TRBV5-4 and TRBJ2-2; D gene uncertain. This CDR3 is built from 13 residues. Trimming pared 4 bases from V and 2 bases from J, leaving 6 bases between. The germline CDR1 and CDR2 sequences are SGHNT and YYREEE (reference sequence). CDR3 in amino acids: CASSISNTGELFF. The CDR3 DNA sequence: TGTGCCAGCAGCATTAGTAACACCGGGGAGCTGTTTTTT.

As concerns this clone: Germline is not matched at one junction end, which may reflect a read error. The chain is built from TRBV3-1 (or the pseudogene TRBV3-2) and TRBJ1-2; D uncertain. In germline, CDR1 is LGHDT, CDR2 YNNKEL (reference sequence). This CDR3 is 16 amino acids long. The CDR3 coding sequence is TGTGCCAGCAGCCTCCACAGCGGGCCTTCTAACAATGGCTACACCTTC. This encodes CASSLHSGPSNNGYTF.

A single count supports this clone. CDR3 nucleotide sequence: TGCGCCAGCAGCCAAGTCGGACAGGGCTTTAACAATGAGCAGTTCTTC. Protein: CASSQVGQGFNNEQFF. This chain links TRBV4-3 with TRBJ2-1, with TRBD1 matching over 8 bases. The CDR3 runs 16 residues. The J segment lost 5 bases and the V segment lost 1 base, leaving 7 bases of the junction unmatched. Germline V lookup: CDR1 LGHNA, CDR2 YSLEER.

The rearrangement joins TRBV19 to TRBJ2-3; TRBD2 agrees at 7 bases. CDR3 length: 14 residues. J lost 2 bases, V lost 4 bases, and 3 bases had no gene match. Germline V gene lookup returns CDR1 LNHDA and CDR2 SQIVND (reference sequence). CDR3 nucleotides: TGTGCCAGTAGTAGAGCGGGGATCACAGATACGCAGTATTTT. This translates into CASSRAGITDTQYF.

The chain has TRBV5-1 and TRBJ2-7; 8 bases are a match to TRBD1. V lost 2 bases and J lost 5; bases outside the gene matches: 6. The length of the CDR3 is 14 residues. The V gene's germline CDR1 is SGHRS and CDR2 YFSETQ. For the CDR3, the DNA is TGCGCCAGCAGCTTTCAGGGGGCAGAGCACGAGCAGTACTTC. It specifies CASSFQGAEHEQYF.

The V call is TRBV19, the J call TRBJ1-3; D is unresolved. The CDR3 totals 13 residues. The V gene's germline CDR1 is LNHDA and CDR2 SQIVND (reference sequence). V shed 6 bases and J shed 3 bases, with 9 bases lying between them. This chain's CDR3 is CASSEGVGNTIYF. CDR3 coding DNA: TGTGCCAGTAGCGAGGGCGTTGGAAACACCATATATTTT.

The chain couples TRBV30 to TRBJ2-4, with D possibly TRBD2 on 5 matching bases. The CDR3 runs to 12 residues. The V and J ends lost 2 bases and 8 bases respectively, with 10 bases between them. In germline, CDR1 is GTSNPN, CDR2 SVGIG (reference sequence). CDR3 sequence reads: CAWSSSGDIQYF. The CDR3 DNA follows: TGTGCCTGGAGTTCCTCCGGGGACATTCAGTACTTC. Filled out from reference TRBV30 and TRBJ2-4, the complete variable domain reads SQTIHQWPATLVQPVGSPLSLECTVEGTSNPNLYWYRQAAGRGLQLLFYSVGIGQISSEVPQNLSASRPQDRQFILSSKKLLLSDSGFYLCAWSSSGDIQYFGAGTRLSVL.

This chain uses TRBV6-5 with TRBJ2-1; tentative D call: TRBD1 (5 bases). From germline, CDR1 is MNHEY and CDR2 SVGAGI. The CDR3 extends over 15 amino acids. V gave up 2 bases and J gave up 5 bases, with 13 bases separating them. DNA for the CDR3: TGTGCCAGCAGTTACACCCAACTGACAGACAATGAGCAGTTCTTC. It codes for CASSYTQLTDNEQFF.

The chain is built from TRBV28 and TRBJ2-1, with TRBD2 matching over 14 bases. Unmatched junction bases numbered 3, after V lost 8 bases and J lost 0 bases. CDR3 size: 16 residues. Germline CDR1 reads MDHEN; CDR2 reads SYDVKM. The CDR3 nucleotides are TGTGCCAGCGGACTAGCGGGGGGAAGCTCCTACAATGAGCAGTTCTTC. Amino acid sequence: CASGLAGGSSYNEQFF.

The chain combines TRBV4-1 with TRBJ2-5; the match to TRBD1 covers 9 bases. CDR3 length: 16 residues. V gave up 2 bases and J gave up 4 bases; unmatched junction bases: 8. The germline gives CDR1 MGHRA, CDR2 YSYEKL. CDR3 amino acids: CASSQQQGAVRETQYF. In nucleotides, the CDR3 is TGCGCCAGCAGCCAACAACAGGGGGCGGTTCGAGAGACCCAGTACTTC.

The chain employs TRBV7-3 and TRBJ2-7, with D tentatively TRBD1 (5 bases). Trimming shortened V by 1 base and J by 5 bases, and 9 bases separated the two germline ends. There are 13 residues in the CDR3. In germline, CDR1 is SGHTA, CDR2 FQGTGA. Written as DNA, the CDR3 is TGTGCCAGCAGCTTAAGTCAACAGGACGAGCAGTACTTC. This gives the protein CASSLSQQDEQYF. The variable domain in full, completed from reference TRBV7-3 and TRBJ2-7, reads GAGVSQTPSNKVTEKGKYVELRCDPISGHTALYWYRQSLGQGPEFLIYFQGTGAADDSGLPNDRFFAVRPEGSVSTLKIQRTERGDSAVYLCASSLSQQDEQYFGPGTRLTVT.

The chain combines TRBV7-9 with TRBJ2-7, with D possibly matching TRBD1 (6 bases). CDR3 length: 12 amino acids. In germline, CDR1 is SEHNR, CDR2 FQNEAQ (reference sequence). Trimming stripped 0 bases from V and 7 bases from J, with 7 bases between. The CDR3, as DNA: TGTGCCAGCAGCTTAGCGGGGGCGGAGCAGTACTTC. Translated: CASSLAGAEQYF.

The CDR3 DNA sequence: TGTGCCAGCAGCGTAGAGGGGACTCCATGGGCCGAGCAGTACTTC. It yields the protein CASSVEGTPWAEQYF. The V gene is TRBV9, the J gene TRBJ2-7; tentative D call: TRBD2 (6 bases). Between the trimmed V and J ends, which lost 0 bases and 6 bases, there was a span of 16 bases. Germline V CDR1 and CDR2: SGDLS, YYNGEE. The CDR3 length is 15 residues.

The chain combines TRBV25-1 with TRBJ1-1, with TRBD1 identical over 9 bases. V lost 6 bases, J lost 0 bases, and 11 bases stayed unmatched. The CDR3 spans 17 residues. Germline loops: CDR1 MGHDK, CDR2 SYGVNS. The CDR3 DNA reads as TGTGCCAGCAGAGGGGCAAAAGGACAGGGGATGAACACTGAAGCTTTCTTT. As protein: CASRGAKGQGMNTEAFF.

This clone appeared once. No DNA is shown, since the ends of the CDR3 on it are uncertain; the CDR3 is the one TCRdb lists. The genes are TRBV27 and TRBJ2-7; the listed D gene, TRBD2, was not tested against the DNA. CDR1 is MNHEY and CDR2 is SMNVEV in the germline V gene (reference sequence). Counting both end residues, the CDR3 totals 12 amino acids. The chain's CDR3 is CASSSSSYEQYF.

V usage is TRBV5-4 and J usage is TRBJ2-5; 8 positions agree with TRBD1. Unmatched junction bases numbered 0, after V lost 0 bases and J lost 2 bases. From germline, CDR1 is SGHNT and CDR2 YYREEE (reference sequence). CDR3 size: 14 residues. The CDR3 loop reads CASSLGQGQETQYF. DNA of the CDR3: TGTGCCAGCAGCTTGGGACAGGGGCAAGAGACCCAGTACTTC.